This TCR beta chain was identified during a study of T cell responses to AZD1222 COVID-19 vaccine. Trimming removed 6 bases from V and 1 base from J; junction bases left unmatched: 4. This CDR3 has 15 residues. Germline loops: CDR1 WNHNN, CDR2 SYGVQD (reference sequence). TCRdb keeps only in-frame clones here, not all; method: immunoSEQ multiplex PCR. The sample records 100,000 or so clones, about 89% being singletons. The rearrangement joins TRBV10-1 to TRBJ2-1; 9 nucleotides agree with TRBD1. The material was peripheral blood, obtained 28 days after the second AZD1222 dose. The source is an adult who received the AZD1222 COVID-19 vaccine. Here the CDR3 DNA reads TGCGCCAGCAGCCTAGGACAGGGGTCCTACAATGAGCAGTTCTTC. Translated: CASSLGQGSYNEQFF.